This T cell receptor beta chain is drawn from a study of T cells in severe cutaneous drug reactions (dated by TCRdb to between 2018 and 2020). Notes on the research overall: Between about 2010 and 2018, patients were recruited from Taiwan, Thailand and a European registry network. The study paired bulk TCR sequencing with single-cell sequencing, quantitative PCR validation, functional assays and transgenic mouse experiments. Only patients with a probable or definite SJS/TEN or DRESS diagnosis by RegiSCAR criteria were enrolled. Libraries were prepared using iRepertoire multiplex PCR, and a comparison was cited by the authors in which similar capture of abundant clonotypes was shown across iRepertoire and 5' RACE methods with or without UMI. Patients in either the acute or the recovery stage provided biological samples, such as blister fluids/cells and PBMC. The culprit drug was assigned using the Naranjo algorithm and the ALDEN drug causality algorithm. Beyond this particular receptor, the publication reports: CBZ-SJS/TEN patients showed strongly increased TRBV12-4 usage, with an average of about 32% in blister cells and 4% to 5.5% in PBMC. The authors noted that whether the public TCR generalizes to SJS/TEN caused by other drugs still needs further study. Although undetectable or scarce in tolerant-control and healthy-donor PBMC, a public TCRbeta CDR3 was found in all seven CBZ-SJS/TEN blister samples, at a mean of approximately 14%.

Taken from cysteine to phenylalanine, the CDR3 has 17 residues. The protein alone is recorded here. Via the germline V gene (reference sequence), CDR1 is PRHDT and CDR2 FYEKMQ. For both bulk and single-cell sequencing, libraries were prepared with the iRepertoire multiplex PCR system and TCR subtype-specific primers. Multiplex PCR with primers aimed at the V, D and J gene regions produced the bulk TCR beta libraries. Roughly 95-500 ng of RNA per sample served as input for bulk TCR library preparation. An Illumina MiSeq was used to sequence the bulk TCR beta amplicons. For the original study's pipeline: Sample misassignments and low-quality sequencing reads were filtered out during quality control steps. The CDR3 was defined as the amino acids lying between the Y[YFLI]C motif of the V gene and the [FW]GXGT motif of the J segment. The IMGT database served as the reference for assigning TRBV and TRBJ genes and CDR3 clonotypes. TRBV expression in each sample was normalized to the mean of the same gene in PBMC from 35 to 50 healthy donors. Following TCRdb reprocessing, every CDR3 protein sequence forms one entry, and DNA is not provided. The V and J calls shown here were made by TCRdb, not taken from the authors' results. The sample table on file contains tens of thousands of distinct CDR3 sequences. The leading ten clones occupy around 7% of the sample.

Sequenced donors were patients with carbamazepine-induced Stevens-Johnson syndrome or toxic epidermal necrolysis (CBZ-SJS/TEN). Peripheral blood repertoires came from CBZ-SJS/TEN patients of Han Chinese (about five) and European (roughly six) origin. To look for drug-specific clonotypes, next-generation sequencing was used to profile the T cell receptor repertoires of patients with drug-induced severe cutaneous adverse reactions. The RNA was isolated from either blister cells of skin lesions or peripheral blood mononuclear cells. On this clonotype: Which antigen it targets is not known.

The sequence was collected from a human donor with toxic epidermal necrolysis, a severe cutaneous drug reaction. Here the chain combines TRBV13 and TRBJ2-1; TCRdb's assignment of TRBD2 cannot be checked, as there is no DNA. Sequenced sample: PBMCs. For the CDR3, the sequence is CASSLGTSGLLGNEQFF. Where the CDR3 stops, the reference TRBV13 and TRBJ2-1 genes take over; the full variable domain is AAGVIQSPRHLIKEKRETATLKCYPIPRHDTVYWYQQGPGQDPQFLISFYEKMQSDKGSIPDRFSAQQFSDYHSELNMSSLELGDSALYFCASSLGTSGLLGNEQFFGPGTRLTVL.